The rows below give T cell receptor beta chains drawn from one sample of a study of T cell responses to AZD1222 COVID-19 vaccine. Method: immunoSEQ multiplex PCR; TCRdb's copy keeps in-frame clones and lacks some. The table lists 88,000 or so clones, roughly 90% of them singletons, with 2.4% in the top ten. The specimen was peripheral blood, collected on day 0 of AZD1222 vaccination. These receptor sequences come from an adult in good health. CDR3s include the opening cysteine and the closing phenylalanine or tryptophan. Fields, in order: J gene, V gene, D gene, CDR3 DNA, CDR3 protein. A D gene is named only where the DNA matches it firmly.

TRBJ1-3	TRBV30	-	TGTGCCTGGAGTGCGGGGGCCAACTCTGGAAACACCATATATTTT	CAWSAGANSGNTIYF
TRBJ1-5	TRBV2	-	TGTGCCAGCAGTGAGGACAGAGTCCCGCATTTT	CASSEDRVPHF
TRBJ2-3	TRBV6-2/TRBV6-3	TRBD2	TGTGCCAGCAGACCTAGCGGGAGGTCCGATACGCAGTATTTT	CASRPSGRSDTQYF
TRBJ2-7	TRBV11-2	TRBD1	TGTGCCAGCAGCCAGGGACAGAACTACGAGCAGTACTTC	CASSQGQNYEQYF
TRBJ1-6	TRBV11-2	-	TGTGCCAGCAGCTTAGATTGGGGGGGCTATAATTCACCCCTCCACTTT	CASSLDWGGYNSPLHF
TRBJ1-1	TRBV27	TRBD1	TGTGCCAGCAGTTCGACAGGGGGCAGGGAAGCTTTCTTT	CASSSTGGREAFF
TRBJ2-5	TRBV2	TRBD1	TGTGCCAGCAGCGGACAGGGCGGTGGGCAAGAGACCCAGTACTTC	CASSGQGGGQETQYF
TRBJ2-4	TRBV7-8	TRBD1	TGTGCCAGCAGCTTAGGCGACAGGGGATTAAACATTCAGTACTTC	CASSLGDRGLNIQYF
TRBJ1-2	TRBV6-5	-	TGTGCCAGCAGTTACAATGGGGAGAATGGCTACACCTTC	CASSYNGENGYTF
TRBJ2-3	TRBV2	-	TGTGCCAGCAAAGAGGGGGTGACAGATACGCAGTATTTT	CASKEGVTDTQYF
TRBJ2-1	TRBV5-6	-	TGTGCCAGCAGCTTGGTTCTAGTCGGGGAGCAGTTCTTC	CASSLVLVGEQFF
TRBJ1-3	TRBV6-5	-	TGTGCCAGCGGATGGGCCGGGACACGAGGGGCCATATATTTT	CASGWAGTRGAIYF
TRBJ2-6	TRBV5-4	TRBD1	TGTGCCAGCAGCCGAGGGACAGGGCACTCTGGGGCCAACGTCCTGACTTTC	CASSRGTGHSGANVLTF
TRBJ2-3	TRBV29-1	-	TGCAGCGTTGAGCAGGTTAGCACAGATACGCAGTATTTT	CSVEQVSTDTQYF